The present T cell receptor beta chain was sequenced within a study of CD4 T cells in relation to SARS-CoV-2 and coronaviruses. Study observations and caveats: The assay detects memory recall responses, not culture-primed primary responses.

V gave up 0 bases and J gave up 2 bases, with 14 bases separating them. The CDR3 has 17 amino acids. In germline, CDR1 is LGHNA, CDR2 YNFKEQ. In the case of this clone: Antigen unknown.

The unexposed donors gave CD4+ T cells in 2011-2018, prior to COVID-19. The method was immunoSEQ multiplex PCR; TCRdb's version includes in-frame clones alone and lacks a portion of them. The data hold roughly 63,000 clones, with about 94% observed a single time. Sequenced material: naive CD4+ T cells from PBMCs. Subset specified: naive CD4+ T cells isolated by negative enrichment. The V and J genes are TRBV4-2 and TRBJ2-1; D is unresolved. This TCR was recovered from a human donor in good health. CDR3 bases: TGTGCCAGCAGCCAAGATCTCTCGGGTAGGGCCTACAATGAGCAGTTCTTC. It encodes CASSQDLSGRAYNEQFF.